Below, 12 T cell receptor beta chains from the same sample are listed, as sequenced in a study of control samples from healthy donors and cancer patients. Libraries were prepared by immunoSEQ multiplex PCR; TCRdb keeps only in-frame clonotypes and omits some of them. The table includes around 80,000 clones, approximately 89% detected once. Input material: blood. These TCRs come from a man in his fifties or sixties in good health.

The DNA of the CDR3 is TGTGCCAGCAGTTACGGGGTGTCTAGCACAGATACGCAGTATTTT. Translated, it gives CASSYGVSSTDTQYF. This rearrangement joins TRBV6-6 to TRBJ2-3; unclear D gene. Germline CDR1 is MNHNY and CDR2 is SVGAGI (reference sequence). The CDR3 is made up of 15 amino acids. The ends were cut back, 2 bases at V and 0 bases at J, with 9 bases in the middle.

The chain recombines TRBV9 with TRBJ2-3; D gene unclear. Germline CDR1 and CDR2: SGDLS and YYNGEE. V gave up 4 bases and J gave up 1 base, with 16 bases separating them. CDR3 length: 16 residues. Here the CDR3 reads CASSHSRAQGTDTQYF. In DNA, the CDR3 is TGTGCCAGCAGCCACAGTAGGGCCCAGGGCACAGATACGCAGTATTTT.

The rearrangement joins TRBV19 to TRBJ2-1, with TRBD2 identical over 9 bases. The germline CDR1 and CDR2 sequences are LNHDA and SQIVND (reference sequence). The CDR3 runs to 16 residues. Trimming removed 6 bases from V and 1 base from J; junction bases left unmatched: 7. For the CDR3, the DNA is TGTGCCAGTAGGAGCGGGGGGTCACCTTCCTACAATGAGCAGTTCTTC. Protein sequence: CASRSGGSPSYNEQFF.

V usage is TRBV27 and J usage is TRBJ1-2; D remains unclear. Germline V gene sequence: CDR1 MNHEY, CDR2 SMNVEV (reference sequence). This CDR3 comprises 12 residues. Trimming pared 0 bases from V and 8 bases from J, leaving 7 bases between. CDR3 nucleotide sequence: TGTGCCAGCAGTTTATCTGGGCGAGGCTACACCTTC. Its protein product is CASSLSGRGYTF.

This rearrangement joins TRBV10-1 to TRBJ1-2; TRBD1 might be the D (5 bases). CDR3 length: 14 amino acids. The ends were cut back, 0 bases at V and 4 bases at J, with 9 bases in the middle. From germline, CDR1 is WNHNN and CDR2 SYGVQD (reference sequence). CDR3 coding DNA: TGCGCCAGCAGTGAGTCTAGGGGAGCCTATGGCTACACCTTC. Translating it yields CASSESRGAYGYTF.

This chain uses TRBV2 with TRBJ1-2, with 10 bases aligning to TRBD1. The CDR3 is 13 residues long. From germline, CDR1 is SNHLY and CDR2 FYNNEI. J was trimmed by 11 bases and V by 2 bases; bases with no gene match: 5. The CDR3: CASSERGQGIYTF. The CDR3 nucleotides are TGTGCCAGCAGTGAAAGGGGACAGGGGATTTACACCTTC.

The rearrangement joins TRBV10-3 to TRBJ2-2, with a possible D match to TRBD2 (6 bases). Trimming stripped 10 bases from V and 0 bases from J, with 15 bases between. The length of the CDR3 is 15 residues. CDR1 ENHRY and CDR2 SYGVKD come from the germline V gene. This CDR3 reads CATRVPSANTGELFF. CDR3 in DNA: TGTGCCACTAGGGTCCCTAGCGCGAACACCGGGGAGCTGTTTTTT.

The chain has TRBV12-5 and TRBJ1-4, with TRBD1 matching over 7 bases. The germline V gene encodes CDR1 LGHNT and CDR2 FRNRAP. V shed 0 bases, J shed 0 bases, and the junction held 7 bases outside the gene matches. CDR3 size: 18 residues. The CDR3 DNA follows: TGTGCTAGTGGTTTGGTAACTCAGGGGGGAGCAACTAATGAAAAACTGTTTTTT. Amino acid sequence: CASGLVTQGGATNEKLFF.

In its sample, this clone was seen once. The CDR3 spells CAKSVFYEQYF. The CDR3 nucleotides are TGTGCCAAATCAGTTTTCTACGAGCAGTACTTC. This chain uses TRBV15 with TRBJ2-7; D gene ambiguous. This CDR3 is built from 11 residues. CDR1 and CDR2 from the germline V gene are LNHNV and YYDKDF (reference sequence). Trimming pared 10 bases from V and 3 bases from J, leaving 10 bases between.

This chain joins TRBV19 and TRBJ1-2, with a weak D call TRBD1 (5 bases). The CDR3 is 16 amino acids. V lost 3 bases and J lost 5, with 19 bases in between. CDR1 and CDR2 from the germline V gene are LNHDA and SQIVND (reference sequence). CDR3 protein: CASSIVRLRDGYGYTF. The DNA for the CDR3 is TGTGCCAGTAGTATTGTCCGGCTCAGGGACGGGTATGGCTACACCTTC.

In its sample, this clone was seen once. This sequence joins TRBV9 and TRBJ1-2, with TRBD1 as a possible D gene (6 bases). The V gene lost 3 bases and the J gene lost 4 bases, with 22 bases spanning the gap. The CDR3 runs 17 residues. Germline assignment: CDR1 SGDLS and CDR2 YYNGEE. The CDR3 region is CASSAIVGSGGGYGYTF. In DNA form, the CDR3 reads TGTGCCAGCAGCGCCATTGTTGGGTCTGGGGGCGGCTATGGCTACACCTTC.

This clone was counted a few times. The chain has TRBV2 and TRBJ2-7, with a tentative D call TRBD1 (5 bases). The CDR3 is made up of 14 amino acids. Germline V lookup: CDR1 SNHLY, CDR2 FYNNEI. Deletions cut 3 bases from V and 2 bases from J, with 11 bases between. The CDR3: CASSEQGSPYEQYF. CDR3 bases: TGTGCCAGCAGTGAGCAGGGATCCCCCTACGAGCAGTACTTC. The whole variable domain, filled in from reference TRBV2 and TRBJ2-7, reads EPEVTQTPSHQVTQMGQEVILRCVPISNHLYFYWYRQILGQKVEFLVSFYNNEISEKSEIFDDQFSVERPDGSNFTLKIRSTKLEDSAMYFCASSEQGSPYEQYFGPGTRLTVT.